The 27 T cell receptor beta chains in this list originate from one sample, sequenced in a study of shared clonotypes between healthy human individuals. Assay: immunoSEQ multiplex PCR; the TCRdb copy retains only in-frame clones and omits some. The sample yields roughly 2.4 million clones, 90% to 96% seen once. Sequencing was carried out using naive CD4+ T cells sorted from blood. Subset reported: CD45RA+ positively selected. These receptors were collected from a man between 18 and 35 years old in good health.

This chain links TRBV7-2 with TRBJ2-7; 14 bases map to TRBD2. CDR3 length equals 14 residues. The germline V gene encodes CDR1 SGHTA and CDR2 FQGNSA. V trimming: 9 bases; J trimming: 2 bases; junction bases outside the gene matches: 3. Here the CDR3 DNA reads TGTGCCAGTCGACTAGCGGGAGGGCCCTACGAGCAGTACTTC. It codes for CASRLAGGPYEQYF.

To note about this clone: One end of the junction is discordant with germline, which a read error may explain. The genes are TRBV11-2 and TRBJ1-4; D may be TRBD1 (6 bases). This CDR3 has 12 amino acids. Germline-derived CDR1 and CDR2 are SGHAT and FQNNGV. The CDR3, as DNA: TGTGCCAGCAGCTTAGATCGGGGGCCGCAAGTTTTT. Translating gives CASSLDRGPQVF.

About this clone: Other DNA sequences within the sample encode an identical CDR3. The V and J genes are TRBV6-5 and TRBJ1-1; D is unclear. The CDR3 is made up of 14 amino acids. The germline gives CDR1 MNHEY, CDR2 SVGAGI. V was pared by 3 bases and J by 1 base, with 9 bases between. This CDR3 is CASSYGGRNTEAFF. In DNA, the CDR3 is TGTGCCAGCAGTTATGGTGGCAGGAACACTGAAGCTTTCTTT.

The chain recombines TRBV6-1 with TRBJ2-6; tentatively, D is TRBD1 or TRBD2 (7 bases each). This CDR3 is built from 18 residues. From germline, CDR1 is MNHNS and CDR2 SASEGT. Trimming stripped 4 bases from V and 0 bases from J, with 16 bases between. CDR3 in amino acids: CASSGPAGGDSGANVLTF. CDR3 coding DNA: TGTGCCAGCAGTGGGCCAGCAGGGGGGGACTCTGGGGCCAACGTCCTGACTTTC.

The table lists this clone with a count of one. The CDR3 DNA sequence: TGTGCCAGCAGTGAAGCGTGGCAGTTAGTAGGTGAAGCTTTCTTT. Translation gives CASSEAWQLVGEAFF. The rearrangement links TRBV6-1 to TRBJ1-1, with D unresolved. Germline V gene lookup returns CDR1 MNHNS and CDR2 SASEGT. With 0 bases removed from V and 7 bases from J, the gap between germline ends came to 15 bases. This CDR3 has 15 residues.

The chain has TRBV5-4 and TRBJ2-5; D is ambiguous. V was clipped by 1 base and J by 2 bases, with 9 bases between them. The CDR3 runs to 14 residues. In germline, CDR1 is SGHNT, CDR2 YYREEE (reference sequence). The CDR3 region is CASSLRRVQETQYF. Written as DNA, the CDR3 is TGTGCCAGCAGCTTGCGTCGGGTACAAGAGACCCAGTACTTC. Complete variable domain (other parts from reference TRBV5-4 and TRBJ2-5): ETGVTQSPTHLIKTRGQQVTLRCSSQSGHNTVSWYQQALGQGPQFIFQYYREEENGRGNFPPRFSGLQFPNYSSELNVNALELDDSALYLCASSLRRVQETQYFGPGTRLLVL.

Points on this clone: This sample also contains other DNA sequences that code for the same CDR3. The chain links TRBV18 to TRBJ2-7; 9 nucleotides line up with TRBD2. The length of the CDR3 is 13 residues. V shed 3 bases, J shed 4 bases, and the junction held 1 base outside the gene matches. The germline V gene has CDR1 KGHSH and CDR2 LQKENI. The chain's CDR3 is CASSPSGGYEQYF. CDR3 sequence (DNA): TGTGCCAGCTCACCTAGCGGGGGTTACGAGCAGTACTTC.

The chain carries TRBV4-1 and TRBJ1-4, with 10 positions matching TRBD1. The V segment lost 0 bases and the J segment 3 bases; nucleotides outside the gene matches: 10. The CDR3 length is 19 residues. The germline CDR1 and CDR2 sequences are MGHRA and YSYEKL. The CDR3 nucleotides are TGCGCCAGCAGCCAAGAGTTGGGGAGACAGGGGGCGGCTAATGAAAAACTGTTTTTT. This gives the protein CASSQELGRQGAANEKLFF.

V is TRBV25-1 and J is TRBJ2-7; D is unresolved. The CDR3 runs to 11 residues. From germline, CDR1 is MGHDK and CDR2 SYGVNS. The ends were cut back, 8 bases at V and 3 bases at J, with 8 bases in the middle. In DNA, the CDR3 is TGTGCCAGCTCAAGGCTCTACGAGCAGTACTTC. This gives the protein CASSRLYEQYF.

In DNA, the CDR3 is TGCGCCAGCAGCTACCGGACAGGCAGCACTGAAGCTTTCTTT. It specifies CASSYRTGSTEAFF. This chain links TRBV5-1 with TRBJ1-1, with 7 bases lining up with TRBD1. The length of the CDR3 is 14 residues. Germline CDR1 SGHRS, CDR2 YFSETQ. The trim removed 3 bases at V and 4 bases at J, leaving 6 bases unmatched.

This chain uses TRBV10-1 with TRBJ2-1; TRBD2 might be the D (6 bases). Trimming pared 9 bases from V and 8 bases from J, leaving 14 bases between. Per germline, CDR1 WNHNN and CDR2 SYGVQD (reference sequence). The CDR3 runs 12 residues. The DNA of the CDR3 is TGCGCCAGTTCTCATCGCGGGGATGAGCAGTTCTTC. Encoded protein: CASSHRGDEQFF.

This chain links TRBV5-6 with TRBJ2-7; D remains ambiguous. The CDR3 is made up of 14 amino acids. Germline loops: CDR1 SGHDT, CDR2 YYEEEE. Trimming shortened V by 4 bases and J by 3 bases, and 14 bases separated the two germline ends. CDR3 coding DNA: TGTGCCAGCAGCATAACCGGGCCCCGCTACGAGCAGTACTTC. Amino acids: CASSITGPRYEQYF.

As to this clone: This CDR3 is also generated by other DNA sequences in the sample. The CDR3 coding sequence is TGTGCCAGCAGCTTAGAGTCCGGGTACGAGCAGTACTTC. This encodes CASSLESGYEQYF. This sequence joins TRBV11-3 and TRBJ2-7; D remains unclear. The CDR3 is made up of 13 amino acids. V lost 0 bases to trimming and J lost 4 bases, with 7 bases between them. Germline assignment: CDR1 SGHNT and CDR2 YENEEA.

Concerning this clone itself: The junction does not match germline at one end; this may be a read error. The chain carries TRBV19 and TRBJ1-4; the match to TRBD1 covers 8 bases. Germline values: CDR1 LNHDA, CDR2 SQIVND (reference sequence). CDR3 length equals 14 residues. The chain's CDR3 is CASSPRGQNEKLFF. CDR3 DNA: TGTGCCAGTAGCCCCAGGGGGCAGAATGAAAAGCTGTTTTTT.

The rearrangement joins TRBV6-5 to TRBJ2-7; 12 bases are a match to TRBD2. J gave up 5 bases and V 6 bases, and 8 bases lay outside the gene matches. Germline V gene data show CDR1 as MNHEY and CDR2 as SVGAGI. The CDR3 is 15 residues long. The CDR3 protein is CASSRWTSGIHEQYF. DNA for the CDR3: TGTGCCAGCAGCAGATGGACTAGCGGGATCCACGAGCAGTACTTC.

V is TRBV7-6 and J is TRBJ2-7; 12 bases are a match to TRBD2. V was clipped by 5 bases and J by 0 bases; unmatched bases: 14. The CDR3 is 19 residues long. Germline CDR1 reads SGHVS; CDR2 reads FNYEAQ. The CDR3 region has the DNA TGTGCCAGCAGCCGTGGGGTGGGGACTAGCGGGCGGATCTCCTACGAGCAGTACTTC. Protein: CASSRGVGTSGRISYEQYF.

The CDR3 loop reads CASSDPGTGAVLDYGYTF. In DNA form, the CDR3 reads TGTGCCAGCAGTGACCCGGGGACAGGGGCTGTCCTAGACTATGGCTACACCTTC. The rearrangement uses TRBV6-4 and TRBJ1-2, with TRBD1 identical over 10 bases. This CDR3 comprises 18 residues. Trimming at V came to 2 bases and at J to 3 bases, leaving 12 bases not matched to a gene. Germline V gene lookup returns CDR1 MRHNA and CDR2 SNTAGT.

This chain connects TRBV30 to TRBJ2-3, with no clear D. Germline V gene sequence: CDR1 GTSNPN, CDR2 SVGIG (reference sequence). The CDR3 totals 11 residues. Trimming removed 2 bases from V and 7 bases from J, with 7 bases in between. The CDR3 DNA follows: TGTGCCTGGAGTTTTGGTCATACGCAGTATTTT. It encodes CAWSFGHTQYF.

This chain connects TRBV4-1 to TRBJ1-2, with TRBD1 as a possible D gene (5 bases). CDR1 is MGHRA and CDR2 is YSYEKL in the germline V gene. This CDR3 region has 15 residues. V dropped 5 bases and J dropped 2 bases, with 15 bases sitting between them. CDR3 sequence reads: CASSKSGDVNYGYTF. The CDR3 coding sequence is TGCGCCAGCAGCAAAAGTGGGGACGTAAACTATGGCTACACCTTC.

This chain joins TRBV19 and TRBJ2-7, with D perhaps TRBD1 (5 bases). V dropped 4 bases and J dropped 7 bases, with 14 bases sitting between them. Germline V gives CDR1 LNHDA, CDR2 SQIVND (reference sequence). The CDR3 covers 13 residues. The CDR3 DNA follows: TGTGCCAGTAGTAGAGAGGAGTACAGGGAGCAGTACTTC. This gives the protein CASSREEYREQYF.

CDR3 bases: TGTGCCAGCAGTTACGGCTCAAAGGGGTCCTACGAGCAGTACTTC. The encoded protein is CASSYGSKGSYEQYF. J is TRBJ2-7 and V is TRBV6-5; maybe TRBD1 (5 bases). The CDR3 runs to 15 residues. Trimming took off 2 bases at V and 1 base at J, with 12 bases between the two ends. Germline values: CDR1 MNHEY, CDR2 SVGAGI.

The chain uses TRBV7-2 and TRBJ1-3, with a weak D call TRBD1 (5 bases). With 1 base removed from V and 0 bases from J, the gap between germline ends came to 16 bases. The CDR3 has 18 residues. CDR1 and CDR2 (germline): SGHTA, FQGNSA. The CDR3, as DNA: TGTGCCAGCAGCTTAGTGTCAGGGCCCGGAGGCTCTGGAAACACCATATATTTT. It codes for CASSLVSGPGGSGNTIYF. Full variable domain (outside the CDR3, taken from reference TRBV7-2 and TRBJ1-3): GAGVSQSPSNKVTEKGKDVELRCDPISGHTALYWYRQSLGQGLEFLIYFQGNSAPDKSGLPSDRFSAERTGGSVSTLTIQRTQQEDSAVYLCASSLVSGPGGSGNTIYFGEGSWLTVV.

The gene calls are TRBV10-1 and TRBJ1-5; 8 bases agree with TRBD1. Trimming at V came to 2 bases and at J to 1 base, leaving 10 bases not matched to a gene. Germline CDR1 WNHNN, CDR2 SYGVQD (reference sequence). This CDR3 region has 18 residues. The CDR3 DNA is TGCGCCAGCAGTGAGACGAGACAGGGGTTCGGCAGCAATCAGCCCCAGCATTTT. Encoded protein: CASSETRQGFGSNQPQHF.

V is TRBV5-6 and J is TRBJ2-4, with 13 nucleotides matching TRBD2. In germline, CDR1 is SGHDT, CDR2 YYEEEE. This CDR3 contains 16 residues. The trim removed 8 bases at V and 0 bases at J, leaving 5 bases unmatched. The DNA for the CDR3 is TGTGCCAGTTCGGGACTAGCGGGACTAGCCAAAAACATTCAGTACTTC. It translates to CASSGLAGLAKNIQYF.

The chain recombines TRBV28 with TRBJ1-3; D is unclear. This CDR3 contains 12 residues. V was trimmed by 7 bases and J by 0 bases, leaving 4 bases between them. The germline gives CDR1 MDHEN, CDR2 SYDVKM. This CDR3 is CASTDSGNTIYF. As DNA, the CDR3 is TGTGCCAGCACCGACTCTGGAAACACCATATATTTT.

CDR3 sequence reads: CAWSDLNRDKNSPLHF. CDR3 in DNA: TGTGCCTGGAGTGACTTGAACAGGGATAAGAATTCACCCCTCCACTTT. The V and J genes are TRBV30 and TRBJ1-6, with D maybe TRBD1 (6 bases). Germline V gene sequence: CDR1 GTSNPN, CDR2 SVGIG (reference sequence). Trimming pared 1 base from V and 7 bases from J, leaving 17 bases between. This CDR3 region has 16 residues.

This chain uses TRBV19 with TRBJ1-5; 8 bases align to TRBD1. CDR3 length equals 14 residues. V lost 6 bases, J lost 7 bases, and 8 bases stayed unmatched. CDR1 is LNHDA, CDR2 SQIVND, per germline (reference sequence). DNA of the CDR3: TGTGCCAGTAGGGCCCGGACAGGGAAACAGCCCCAGCATTTT. Its translation: CASRARTGKQPQHF.